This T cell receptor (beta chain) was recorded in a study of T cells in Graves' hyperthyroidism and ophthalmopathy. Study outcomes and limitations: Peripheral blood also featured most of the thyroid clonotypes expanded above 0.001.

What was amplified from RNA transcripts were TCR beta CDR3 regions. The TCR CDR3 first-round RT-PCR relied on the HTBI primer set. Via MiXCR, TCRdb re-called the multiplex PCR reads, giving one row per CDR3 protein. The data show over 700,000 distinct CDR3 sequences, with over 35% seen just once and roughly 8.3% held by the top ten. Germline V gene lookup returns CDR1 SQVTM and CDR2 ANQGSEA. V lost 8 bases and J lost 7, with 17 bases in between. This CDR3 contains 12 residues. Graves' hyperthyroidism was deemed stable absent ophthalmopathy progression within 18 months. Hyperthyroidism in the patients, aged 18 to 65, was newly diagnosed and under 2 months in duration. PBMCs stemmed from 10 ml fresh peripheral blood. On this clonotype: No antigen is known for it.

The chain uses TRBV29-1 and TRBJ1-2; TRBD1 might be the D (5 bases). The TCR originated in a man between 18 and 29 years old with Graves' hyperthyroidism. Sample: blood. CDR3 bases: TGCAGCCAAGATGACCAGGGTCGTGGCTACACCTTC. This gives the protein CSQDDQGRGYTF.